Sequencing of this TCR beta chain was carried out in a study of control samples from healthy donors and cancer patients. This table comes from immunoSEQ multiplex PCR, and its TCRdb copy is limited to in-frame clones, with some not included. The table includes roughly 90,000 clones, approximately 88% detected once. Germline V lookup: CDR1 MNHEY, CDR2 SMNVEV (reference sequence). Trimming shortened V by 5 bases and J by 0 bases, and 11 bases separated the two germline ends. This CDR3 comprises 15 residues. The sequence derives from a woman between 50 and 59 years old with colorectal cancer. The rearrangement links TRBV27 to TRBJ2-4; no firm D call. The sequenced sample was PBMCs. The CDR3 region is CASSPWVGAKNIQYF. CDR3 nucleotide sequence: TGTGCCAGCAGTCCTTGGGTGGGAGCCAAAAACATTCAGTACTTC.